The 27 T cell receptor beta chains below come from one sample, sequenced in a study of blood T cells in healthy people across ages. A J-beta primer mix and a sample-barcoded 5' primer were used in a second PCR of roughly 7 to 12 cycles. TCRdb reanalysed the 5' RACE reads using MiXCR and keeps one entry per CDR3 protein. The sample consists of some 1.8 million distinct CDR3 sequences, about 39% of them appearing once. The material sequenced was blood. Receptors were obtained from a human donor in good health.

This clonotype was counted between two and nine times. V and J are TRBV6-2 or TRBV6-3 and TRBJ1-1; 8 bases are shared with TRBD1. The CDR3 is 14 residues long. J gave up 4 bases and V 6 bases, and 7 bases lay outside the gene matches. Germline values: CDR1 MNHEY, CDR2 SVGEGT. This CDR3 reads CASRLQGVVTEAFF. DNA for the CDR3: TGTGCCAGCAGACTACAGGGGGTTGTCACTGAAGCTTTCTTT.

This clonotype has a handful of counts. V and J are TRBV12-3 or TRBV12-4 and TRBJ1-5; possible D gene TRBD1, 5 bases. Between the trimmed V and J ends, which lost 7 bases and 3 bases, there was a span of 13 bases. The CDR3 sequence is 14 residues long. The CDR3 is CASTWGRPNQPQHF. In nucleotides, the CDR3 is TGTGCCAGCACCTGGGGACGGCCCAATCAGCCCCAGCATTTT.

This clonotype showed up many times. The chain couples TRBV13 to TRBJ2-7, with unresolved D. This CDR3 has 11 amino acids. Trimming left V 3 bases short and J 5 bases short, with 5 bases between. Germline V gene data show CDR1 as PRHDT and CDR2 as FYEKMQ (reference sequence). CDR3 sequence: CASSLTNEQYF. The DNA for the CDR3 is TGTGCCAGCAGCTTGACGAACGAGCAGTACTTC.

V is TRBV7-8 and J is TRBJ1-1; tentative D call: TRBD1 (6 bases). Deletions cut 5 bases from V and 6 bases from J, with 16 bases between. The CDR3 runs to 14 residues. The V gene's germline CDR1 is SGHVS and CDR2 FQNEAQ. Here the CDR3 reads CASSLGGRASEAFF. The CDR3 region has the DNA TGTGCCAGCAGCCTAGGGGGACGCGCCTCTGAAGCTTTCTTT.

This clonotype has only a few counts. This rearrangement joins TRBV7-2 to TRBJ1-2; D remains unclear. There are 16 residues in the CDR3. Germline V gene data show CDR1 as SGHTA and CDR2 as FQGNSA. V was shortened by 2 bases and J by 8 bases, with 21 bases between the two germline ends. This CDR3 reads CASSLPGIGHIQGYTF. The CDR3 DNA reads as TGTGCCAGCAGCTTACCCGGTATAGGTCACATCCAGGGCTACACCTTC.

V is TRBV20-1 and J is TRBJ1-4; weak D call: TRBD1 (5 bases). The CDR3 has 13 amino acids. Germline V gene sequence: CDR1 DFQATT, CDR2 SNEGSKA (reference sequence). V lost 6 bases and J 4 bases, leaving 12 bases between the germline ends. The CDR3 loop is CSAVQGLNEKLFF. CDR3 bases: TGCAGTGCGGTCCAGGGTCTTAATGAAAAACTGTTTTTT.

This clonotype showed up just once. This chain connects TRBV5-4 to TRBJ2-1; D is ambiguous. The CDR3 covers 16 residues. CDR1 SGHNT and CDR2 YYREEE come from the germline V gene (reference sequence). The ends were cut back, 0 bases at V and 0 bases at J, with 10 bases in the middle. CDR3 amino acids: CASSLGSESSYNEQFF. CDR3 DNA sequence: TGTGCCAGCAGCTTGGGCAGTGAAAGCTCCTACAATGAGCAGTTCTTC.

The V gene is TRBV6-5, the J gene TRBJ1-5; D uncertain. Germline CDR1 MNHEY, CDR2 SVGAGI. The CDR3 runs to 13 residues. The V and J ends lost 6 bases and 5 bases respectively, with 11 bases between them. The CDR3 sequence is CASRYNRYQPQHF. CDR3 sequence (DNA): TGTGCCAGCAGGTACAACAGATATCAGCCCCAGCATTTT.

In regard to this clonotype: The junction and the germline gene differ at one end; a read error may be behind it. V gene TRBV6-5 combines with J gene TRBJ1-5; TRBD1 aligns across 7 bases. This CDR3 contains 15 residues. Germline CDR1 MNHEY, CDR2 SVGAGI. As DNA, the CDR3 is TGTGCCGGCAGTTATGACAGGGCCAGCAATCAGCCCCAGCATTTT. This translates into CAGSYDRASNQPQHF.

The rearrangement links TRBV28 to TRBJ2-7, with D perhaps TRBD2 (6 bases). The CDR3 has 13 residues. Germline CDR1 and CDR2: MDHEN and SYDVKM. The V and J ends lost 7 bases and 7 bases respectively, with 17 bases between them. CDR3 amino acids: CASTTSAAGEQYF. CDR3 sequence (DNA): TGTGCCAGCACTACGTCGGCAGCGGGTGAGCAGTACTTC.

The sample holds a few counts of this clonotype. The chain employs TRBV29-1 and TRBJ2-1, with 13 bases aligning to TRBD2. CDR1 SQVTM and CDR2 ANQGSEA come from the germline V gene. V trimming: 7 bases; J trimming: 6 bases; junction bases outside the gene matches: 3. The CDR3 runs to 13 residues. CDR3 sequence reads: CSARTSGGNEQFF. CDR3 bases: TGCAGCGCTAGGACTAGCGGGGGCAATGAGCAGTTCTTC.

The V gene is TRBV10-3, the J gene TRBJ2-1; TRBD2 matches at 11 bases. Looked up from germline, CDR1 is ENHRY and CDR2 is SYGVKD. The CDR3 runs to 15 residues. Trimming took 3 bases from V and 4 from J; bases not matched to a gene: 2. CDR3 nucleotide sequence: TGTGCCATCAGTGATAGCGGGGGGGCGTACAATGAGCAGTTCTTC. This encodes CAISDSGGAYNEQFF.

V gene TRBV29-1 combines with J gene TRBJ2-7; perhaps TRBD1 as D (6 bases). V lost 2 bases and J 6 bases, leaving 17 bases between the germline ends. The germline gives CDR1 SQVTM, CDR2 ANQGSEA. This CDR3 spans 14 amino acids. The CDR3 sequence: CSVEMGARGPEQYF. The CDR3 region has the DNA TGCAGCGTTGAAATGGGGGCTAGAGGACCCGAGCAGTACTTC.

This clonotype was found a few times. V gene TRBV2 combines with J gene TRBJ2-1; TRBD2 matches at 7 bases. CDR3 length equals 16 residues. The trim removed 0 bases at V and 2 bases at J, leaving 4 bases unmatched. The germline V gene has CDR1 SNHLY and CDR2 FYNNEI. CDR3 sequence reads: CASSEAWRGTYNEQFF. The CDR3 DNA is TGTGCCAGCAGTGAAGCCTGGCGGGGGACCTACAATGAGCAGTTCTTC.

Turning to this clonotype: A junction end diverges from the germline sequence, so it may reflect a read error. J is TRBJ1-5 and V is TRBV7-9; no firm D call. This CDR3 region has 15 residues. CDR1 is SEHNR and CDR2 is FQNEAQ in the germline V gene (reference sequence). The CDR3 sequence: CASSSGYRANQPQHF. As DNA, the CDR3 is TGCGCCAGCAGCTCGGGGTACAGAGCCAATCAGCCCCAGCATTTT.

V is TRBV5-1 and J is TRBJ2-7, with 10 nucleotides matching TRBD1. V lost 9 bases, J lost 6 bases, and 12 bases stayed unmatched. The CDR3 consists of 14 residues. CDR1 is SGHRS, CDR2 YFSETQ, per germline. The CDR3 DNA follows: TGCGCCACCAGGGTCCGACAGGGGGCAATCGAGCAGTACTTC. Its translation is CATRVRQGAIEQYF.

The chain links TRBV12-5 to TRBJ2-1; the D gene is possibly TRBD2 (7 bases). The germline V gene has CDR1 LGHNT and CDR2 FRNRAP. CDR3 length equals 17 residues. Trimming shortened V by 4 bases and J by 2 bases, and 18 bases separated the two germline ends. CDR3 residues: CASGSPRGASPYNEQFF. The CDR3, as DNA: TGTGCTAGTGGTTCGCCACGGGGGGCTAGCCCCTACAATGAGCAGTTCTTC.

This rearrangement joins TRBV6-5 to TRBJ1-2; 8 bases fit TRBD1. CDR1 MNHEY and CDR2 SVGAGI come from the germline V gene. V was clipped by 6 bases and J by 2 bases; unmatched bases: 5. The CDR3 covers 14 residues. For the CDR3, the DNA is TGTGCCAGCAGCAAATGGGACAGGAACTATGGCTACACCTTC. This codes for CASSKWDRNYGYTF.

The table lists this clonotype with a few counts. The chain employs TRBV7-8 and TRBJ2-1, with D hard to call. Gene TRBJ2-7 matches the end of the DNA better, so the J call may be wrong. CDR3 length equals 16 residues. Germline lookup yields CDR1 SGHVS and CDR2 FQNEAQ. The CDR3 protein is CASSLGYEQLYNEQYF. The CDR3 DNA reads TGTGCCAGCAGCTTAGGATACGAACAGCTATACAATGAGCAGTACTTC.

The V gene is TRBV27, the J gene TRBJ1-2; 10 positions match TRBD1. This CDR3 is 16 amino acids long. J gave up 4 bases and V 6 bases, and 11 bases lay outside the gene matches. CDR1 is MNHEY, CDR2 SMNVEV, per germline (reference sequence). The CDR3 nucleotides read TGTGCCAGCAGCCCTAGACGGGGACAGGGGCTCTATGGCTACACCTTC. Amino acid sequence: CASSPRRGQGLYGYTF.

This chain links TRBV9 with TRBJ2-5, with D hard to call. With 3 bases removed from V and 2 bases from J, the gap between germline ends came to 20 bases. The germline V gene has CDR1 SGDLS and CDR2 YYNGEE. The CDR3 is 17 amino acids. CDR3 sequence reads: CASSAGLTGLIQETQYF. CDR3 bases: TGTGCCAGCAGCGCGGGCCTTACCGGGCTGATACAAGAGACCCAGTACTTC.

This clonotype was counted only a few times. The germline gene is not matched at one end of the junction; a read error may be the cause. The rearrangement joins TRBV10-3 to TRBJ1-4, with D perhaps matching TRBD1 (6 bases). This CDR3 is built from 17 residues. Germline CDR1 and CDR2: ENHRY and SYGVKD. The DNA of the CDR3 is TGTACCATCAGTGAGTCGTGGGGGCGTAAGGAGAATGAAAAACTGTTTTTT. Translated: CTISESWGRKENEKLFF.

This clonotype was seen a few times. CDR3 sequence: CASSPARGPGQPQHF. CDR3 nucleotide sequence: TGCGCCAGCAGCCCAGCGAGGGGTCCGGGACAGCCCCAGCATTTT. The J gene is TRBJ1-5, the V gene TRBV4-3; D possibly corresponds to TRBD1 (5 bases). Germline V gene data show CDR1 as LGHNA and CDR2 as YSLEER. This CDR3 has 15 residues. V lost 4 bases, J lost 7 bases, and 17 bases lay in between.

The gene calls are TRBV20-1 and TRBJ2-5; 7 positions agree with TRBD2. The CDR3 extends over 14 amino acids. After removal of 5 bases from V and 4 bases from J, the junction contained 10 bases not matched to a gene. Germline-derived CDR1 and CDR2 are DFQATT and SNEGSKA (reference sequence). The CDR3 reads CSAPPPGRGETQYF. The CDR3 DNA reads TGCAGTGCTCCGCCTCCAGGGAGGGGAGAGACCCAGTACTTC.

DNA of the CDR3: TGTGCCAGCAGCTCTTACACCGGGCGGACTGAAGCTTTCTTT. Residues: CASSSYTGRTEAFF. This chain connects TRBV7-2 to TRBJ1-1; D remains unclear. V was cut by 4 bases and J by 5 bases, with 14 bases left in between. Germline CDR1 reads SGHTA; CDR2 reads FQGNSA. This CDR3 spans 14 amino acids.

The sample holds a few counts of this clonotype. The CDR3 here is CASSATGSSYNEQFF. The CDR3 DNA is TGTGCCAGCAGTGCTACAGGGAGCTCCTACAATGAGCAGTTCTTC. The J gene is TRBJ2-1, the V gene TRBV6-5; possibly TRBD1 for D (6 bases). V lost 5 bases, J lost 0 bases, and 11 bases lay in between. Germline loops: CDR1 MNHEY, CDR2 SVGAGI. The CDR3 has 15 amino acids.

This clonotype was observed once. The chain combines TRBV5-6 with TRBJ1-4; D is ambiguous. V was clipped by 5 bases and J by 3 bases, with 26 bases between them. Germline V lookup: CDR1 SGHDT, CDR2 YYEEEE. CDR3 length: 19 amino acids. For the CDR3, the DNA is TGTGCCAGCAGTGACTGGAGAGGAGAATCCGGGAAACCTAATGAAAAACTGTTTTTT. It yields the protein CASSDWRGESGKPNEKLFF.